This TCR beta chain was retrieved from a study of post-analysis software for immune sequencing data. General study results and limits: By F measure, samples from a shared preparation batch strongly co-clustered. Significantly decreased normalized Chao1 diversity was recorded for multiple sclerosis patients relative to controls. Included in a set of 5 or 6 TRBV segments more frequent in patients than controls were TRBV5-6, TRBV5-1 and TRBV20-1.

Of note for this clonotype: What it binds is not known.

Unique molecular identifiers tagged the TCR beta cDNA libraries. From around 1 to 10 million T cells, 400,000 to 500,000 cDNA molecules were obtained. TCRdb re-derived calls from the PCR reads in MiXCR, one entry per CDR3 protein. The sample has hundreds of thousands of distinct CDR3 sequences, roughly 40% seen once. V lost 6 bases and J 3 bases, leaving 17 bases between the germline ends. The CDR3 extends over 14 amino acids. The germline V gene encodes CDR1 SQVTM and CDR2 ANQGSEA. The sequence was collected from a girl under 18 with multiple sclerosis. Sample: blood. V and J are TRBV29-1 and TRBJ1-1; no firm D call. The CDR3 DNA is TGCAGCGTCCGTCCGCGGCAGGCGGACACTGAAGCTTTCTTT. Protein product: CSVRPRQADTEAFF.